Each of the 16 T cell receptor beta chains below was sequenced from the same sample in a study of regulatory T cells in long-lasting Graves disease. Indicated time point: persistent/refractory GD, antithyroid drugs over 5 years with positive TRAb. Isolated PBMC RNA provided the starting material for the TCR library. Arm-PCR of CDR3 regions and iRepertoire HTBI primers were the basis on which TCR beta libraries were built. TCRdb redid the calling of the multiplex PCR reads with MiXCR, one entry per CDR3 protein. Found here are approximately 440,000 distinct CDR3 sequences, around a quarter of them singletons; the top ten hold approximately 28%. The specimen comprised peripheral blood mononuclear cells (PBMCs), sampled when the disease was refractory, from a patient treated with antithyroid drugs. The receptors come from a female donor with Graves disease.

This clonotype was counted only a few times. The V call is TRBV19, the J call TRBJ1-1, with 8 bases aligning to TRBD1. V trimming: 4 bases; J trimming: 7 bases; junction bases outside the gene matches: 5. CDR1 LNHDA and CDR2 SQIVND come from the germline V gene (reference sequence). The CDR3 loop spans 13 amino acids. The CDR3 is CASSTRTGLEAFF. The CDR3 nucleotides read TGTGCCAGTAGTACCCGGACAGGGCTTGAAGCTTTCTTT. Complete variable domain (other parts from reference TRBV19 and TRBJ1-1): DGGITQSPKYLFRKEGQNVTLSCEQNLNHDAMYWYRQDPGQGLRLIYYSQIVNDFQKGDIAEGYSVSREKKESFPLTVTSAQKNPTAFYLCASSTRTGLEAFFGQGTRLTVV.

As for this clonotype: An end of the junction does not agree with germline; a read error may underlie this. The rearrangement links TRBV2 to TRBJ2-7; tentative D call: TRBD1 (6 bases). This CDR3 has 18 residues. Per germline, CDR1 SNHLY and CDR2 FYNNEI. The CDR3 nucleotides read TGTGCCTGCAGTGGGGTCGTTTTCAGGGGACCCTTGGCCTACGAGCAGTACTTC. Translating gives CACSGVVFRGPLAYEQYF.

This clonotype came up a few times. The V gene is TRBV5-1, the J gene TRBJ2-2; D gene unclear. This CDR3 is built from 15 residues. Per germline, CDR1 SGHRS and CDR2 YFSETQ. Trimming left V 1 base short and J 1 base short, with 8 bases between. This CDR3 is CASSLSWQNTGELFF. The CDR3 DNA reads TGCGCCAGCAGCTTGTCGTGGCAGAACACCGGGGAGCTGTTTTTT.

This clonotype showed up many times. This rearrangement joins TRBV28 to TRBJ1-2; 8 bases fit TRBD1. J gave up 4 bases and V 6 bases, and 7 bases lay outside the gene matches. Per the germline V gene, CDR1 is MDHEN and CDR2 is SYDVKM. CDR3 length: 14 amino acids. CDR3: CASSRTGSIYGYTF. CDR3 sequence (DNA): TGTGCCAGCAGCCGGACAGGGAGTATCTATGGCTACACCTTC.

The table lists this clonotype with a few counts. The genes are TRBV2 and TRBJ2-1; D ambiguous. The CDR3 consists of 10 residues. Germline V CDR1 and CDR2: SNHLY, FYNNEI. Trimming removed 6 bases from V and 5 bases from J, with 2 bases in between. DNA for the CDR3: TGTGCCAGCAGCCACAATGAGCAGTTCTTC. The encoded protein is CASSHNEQFF.

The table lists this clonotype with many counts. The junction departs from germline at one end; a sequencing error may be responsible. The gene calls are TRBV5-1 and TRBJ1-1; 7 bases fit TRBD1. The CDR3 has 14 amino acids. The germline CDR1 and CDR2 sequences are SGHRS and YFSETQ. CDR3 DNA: TGTGCCAGCAGCGTACGAACAGGGGACACTGAAGCTTTCTTT. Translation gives CASSVRTGDTEAFF. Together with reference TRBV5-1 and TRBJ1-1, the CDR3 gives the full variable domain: KAGVTQTPRYLIKTRGQQVTLSCSPISGHRSVSWYQQTPGQGLQFLFEYFSETQRNKGNFPGRFSGRQFSNSRSEMNVSTLELGDSALYLCASSVRTGDTEAFFGQGTRLTVV.

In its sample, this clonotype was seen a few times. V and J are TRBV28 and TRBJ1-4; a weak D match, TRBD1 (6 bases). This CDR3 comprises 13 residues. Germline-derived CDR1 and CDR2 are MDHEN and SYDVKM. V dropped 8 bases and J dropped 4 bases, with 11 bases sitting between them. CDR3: CASRTVLNEKLFF. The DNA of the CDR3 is TGTGCCAGCCGGACAGTTCTTAATGAAAAACTGTTTTTT.

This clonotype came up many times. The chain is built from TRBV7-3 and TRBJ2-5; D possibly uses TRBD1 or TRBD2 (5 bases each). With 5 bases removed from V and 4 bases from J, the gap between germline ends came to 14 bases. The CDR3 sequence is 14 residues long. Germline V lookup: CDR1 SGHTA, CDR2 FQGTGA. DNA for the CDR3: TGTGCCAGCAGCCCTCGGGGACGGGGAGAGACCCAGTACTTC. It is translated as CASSPRGRGETQYF.

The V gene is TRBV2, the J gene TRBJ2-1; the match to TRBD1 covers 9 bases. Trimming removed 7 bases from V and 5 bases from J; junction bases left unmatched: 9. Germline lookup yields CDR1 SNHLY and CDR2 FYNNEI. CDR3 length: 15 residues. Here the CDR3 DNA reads TGTGCCAGCACGAGACCGGGACAGGGAAACAATGAGCAGTTCTTC. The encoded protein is CASTRPGQGNNEQFF.

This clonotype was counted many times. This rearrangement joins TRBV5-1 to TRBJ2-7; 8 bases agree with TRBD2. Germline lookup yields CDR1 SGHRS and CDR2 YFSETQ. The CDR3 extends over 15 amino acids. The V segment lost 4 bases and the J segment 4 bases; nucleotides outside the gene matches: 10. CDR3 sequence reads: CASSPGGGGTYEQYF. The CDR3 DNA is TGCGCCAGCAGCCCGGGAGGGGGAGGGACATACGAGCAGTACTTC.

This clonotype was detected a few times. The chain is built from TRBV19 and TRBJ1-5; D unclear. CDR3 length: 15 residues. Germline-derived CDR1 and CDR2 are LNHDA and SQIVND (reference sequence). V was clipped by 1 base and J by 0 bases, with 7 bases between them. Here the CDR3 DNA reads TGTGCCAGTAGTATAGTACGGGATAGCAATCAGCCCCAGCATTTT. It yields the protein CASSIVRDSNQPQHF. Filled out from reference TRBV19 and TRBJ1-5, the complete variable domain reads DGGITQSPKYLFRKEGQNVTLSCEQNLNHDAMYWYRQDPGQGLRLIYYSQIVNDFQKGDIAEGYSVSREKKESFPLTVTSAQKNPTAFYLCASSIVRDSNQPQHFGDGTRLSIL.

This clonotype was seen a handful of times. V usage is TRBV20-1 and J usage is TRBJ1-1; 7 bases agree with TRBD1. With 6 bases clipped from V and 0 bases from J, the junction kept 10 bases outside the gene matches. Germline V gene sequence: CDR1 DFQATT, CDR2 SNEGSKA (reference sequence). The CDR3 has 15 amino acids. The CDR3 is CSALKPQGMNTEAFF. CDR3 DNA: TGCAGTGCCCTAAAACCACAGGGGATGAACACTGAAGCTTTCTTT.

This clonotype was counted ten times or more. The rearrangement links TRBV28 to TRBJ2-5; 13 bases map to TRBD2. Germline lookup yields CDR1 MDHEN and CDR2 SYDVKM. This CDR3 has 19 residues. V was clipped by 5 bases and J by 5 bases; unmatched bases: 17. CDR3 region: CASSGNGLAGAGGRETQYF. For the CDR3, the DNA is TGTGCCAGCAGTGGTAACGGACTAGCGGGAGCAGGCGGGAGGGAGACCCAGTACTTC.

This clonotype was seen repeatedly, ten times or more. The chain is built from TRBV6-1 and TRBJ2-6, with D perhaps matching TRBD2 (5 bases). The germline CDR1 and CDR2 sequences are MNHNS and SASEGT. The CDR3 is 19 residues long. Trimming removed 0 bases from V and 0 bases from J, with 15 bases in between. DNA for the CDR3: TGTGCCAGCAGTGAAGCGTCGGGGTTCTTTAGCTCTGGGGCCAACGTCCTGACTTTC. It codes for CASSEASGFFSSGANVLTF.

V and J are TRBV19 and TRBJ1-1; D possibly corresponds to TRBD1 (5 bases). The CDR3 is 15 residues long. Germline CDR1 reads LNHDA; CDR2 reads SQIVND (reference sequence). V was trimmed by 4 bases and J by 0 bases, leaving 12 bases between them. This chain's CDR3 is CASSTHDRMNTEAFF. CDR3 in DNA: TGTGCCAGTAGTACTCACGACAGAATGAACACTGAAGCTTTCTTT. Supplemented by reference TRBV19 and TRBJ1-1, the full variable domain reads DGGITQSPKYLFRKEGQNVTLSCEQNLNHDAMYWYRQDPGQGLRLIYYSQIVNDFQKGDIAEGYSVSREKKESFPLTVTSAQKNPTAFYLCASSTHDRMNTEAFFGQGTRLTVV.

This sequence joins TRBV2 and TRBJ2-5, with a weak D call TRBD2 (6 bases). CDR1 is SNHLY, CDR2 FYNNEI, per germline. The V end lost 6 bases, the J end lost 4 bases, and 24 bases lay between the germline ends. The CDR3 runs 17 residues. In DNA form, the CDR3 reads TGTGCCAGCAGGGACGGGACGGCTTTTTTCGGGAGAGAGACCCAGTACTTC. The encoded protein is CASRDGTAFFGRETQYF.